This is a list of T cell receptor beta chains from one sample in a study of coeliac disease. Sequencing was performed with immunoSEQ multiplex PCR; in TCRdb, only in-frame clones are kept and a portion is missing. The sample lists roughly 4,300 clones, about 56% seen once, with approximately 9% in the top ten. The source material was intraepithelial lymphocytes from the gut. All receptors come from a man between 65 and 80 years old with active celiac disease. CDR3s include the opening cysteine and the closing phenylalanine or tryptophan. Fields, in order: clone size, J gene, V gene, D gene, CDR3 protein, CDR3 DNA. The D gene is left open where the match is weak. A clone size is listed for some rows: how often the clone was seen (once, few, many), or a class if it is expanded.

clone_size: -; j_call: TRBJ2-4; v_call: TRBV6-1; d_call: TRBD1; cdr3_aa: CASSASFGAQGVNIQYF; cdr3_nt: TGTGCCAGCAGTGCGTCGTTCGGGGCCCAGGGGGTAAACATTCAGTACTTC
clone_size: -; j_call: TRBJ1-5; v_call: TRBV7-8; d_call: -; cdr3_aa: CASSLVPVSGDQPQHF; cdr3_nt: TGTGCCAGCAGCTTAGTCCCCGTCTCGGGGGACCAGCCCCAGCATTTT
clone_size: once; j_call: TRBJ2-1; v_call: TRBV7-6; d_call: -; cdr3_aa: CASSLGSINEQFF; cdr3_nt: TGTGCCAGCAGCTTAGGTAGCATCAATGAGCAGTTCTTC
clone_size: -; j_call: TRBJ2-2; v_call: TRBV9; d_call: -; cdr3_aa: CASSVASGRATGELFF; cdr3_nt: TGTGCCAGCAGCGTAGCTTCGGGCAGGGCCACCGGGGAGCTGTTTTTT
clone_size: few; j_call: TRBJ2-7; v_call: TRBV19; d_call: -; cdr3_aa: CASRNRGGAGYEQYF; cdr3_nt: TGTGCCAGTAGAAACCGAGGGGGGGCCGGTTACGAGCAGTACTTC
clone_size: once; j_call: TRBJ2-2; v_call: TRBV29-1; d_call: -; cdr3_aa: CSVGPGSHTGELFF; cdr3_nt: TGCAGCGTTGGTCCGGGGTCCCACACCGGGGAGCTGTTTTTT
clone_size: -; j_call: TRBJ2-7; v_call: TRBV6-1; d_call: -; cdr3_aa: CASSEATGSLTYEQYF; cdr3_nt: TGTGCCAGCAGTGAAGCCACGGGGTCTTTAACCTACGAGCAGTACTTC
clone_size: -; j_call: TRBJ1-5; v_call: TRBV2; d_call: -; cdr3_aa: CASSEAGAGHQPQHF; cdr3_nt: TGTGCCAGCAGTGAAGCGGGGGCAGGACATCAGCCCCAGCATTTT
clone_size: few; j_call: TRBJ2-7; v_call: TRBV6-1; d_call: TRBD2; cdr3_aa: CASSAGLAGVYEQYF; cdr3_nt: TGTGCCAGCAGTGCTGGACTAGCGGGAGTTTACGAGCAGTACTTC
clone_size: -; j_call: TRBJ1-6; v_call: TRBV19; d_call: TRBD1; cdr3_aa: CASSAPQGSSYNSPLHF; cdr3_nt: TGTGCCAGTAGTGCCCCACAGGGGAGCTCCTATAATTCACCCCTCCACTTT